This T cell receptor beta chain came from a study of Graves' ophthalmopathy and Graves' hyperthyroidism. Study-wide findings and caveats: In blood, most expanded thyroid clonotypes above 0.001 frequency were also detected.

There are many counts of this clonotype. Its antigen is not identified. This CDR3 comprises 13 residues. The germline V gene encodes CDR1 SNHLY and CDR2 FYNNEI. J was trimmed by 1 base and V by 7 bases; bases with no gene match: 2. Amplification of TCR beta CDR3 regions used RNA transcripts. HTBI primers primed a first-round RT-PCR, and a second-round multiplex PCR followed. TCRdb itself ran the multiplex PCR reads through MiXCR, one entry per CDR3 protein. The table lists 600,000 to 950,000 distinct CDR3 sequences, approximately 40% of them singletons. This TCR derives from an adult man with Graves' ophthalmopathy. Material: peripheral blood. The V gene is TRBV2, the J gene TRBJ1-1; 8 bases match TRBD1. The CDR3 reads CASNGQGNTEAFF. The CDR3 nucleotides read TGTGCCAGCAATGGACAGGGGAACACTGAAGCTTTCTTT.